These 4 T cell receptor beta chains originate from one sample sequenced in a study of T cells in localized non-small cell lung cancer. Profiled with immunoSEQ multiplex PCR; TCRdb holds only in-frame clones, not every one. The repertoire holds 45,000 to 55,000 clones, around three quarters seen once, with about 17% in the top ten. Sequencing was performed on peripheral blood, taken before any cancer treatment. All receptors derive from a man between 40 and 69 years old with stage I squamous cell lung carcinoma.

V usage is TRBV11-2 and J usage is TRBJ2-7; D might be TRBD2 (6 bases). The CDR3 is 12 amino acids. V lost 5 bases and J lost 9, with 14 bases in between. Germline CDR1 SGHAT, CDR2 FQNNGV. The CDR3 reads CASSPPVGGQYF. The DNA for the CDR3 is TGTGCCAGCAGCCCCCCCGTCGGGGGGCAGTACTTC. Supplemented by reference TRBV11-2 and TRBJ2-7, the full variable domain reads EAGVAQSPRYKIIEKRQSVAFWCNPISGHATLYWYQQILGQGPKLLIQFQNNGVVDDSQLPKDRFSAERLKGVDSTLKIQPAKLEDSAVYLCASSPPVGGQYFGPGTRLTVT.

This clone appeared once. The chain is built from TRBV4-3 and TRBJ1-1; D is unclear. The germline V and J ends were trimmed by 0 bases and 5 bases, with 10 bases remaining between them. The germline V gene encodes CDR1 LGHNA and CDR2 YSLEER. This CDR3 comprises 14 residues. The CDR3 DNA reads TGCGCCAGCAGCCAAGATGGGTCGGGGACTGAAGCTTTCTTT. Translated: CASSQDGSGTEAFF.

This sequence joins TRBV15 and TRBJ1-2; 8 bases map to TRBD1. The CDR3 has 16 amino acids. Germline V lookup: CDR1 LNHNV, CDR2 YYDKDF (reference sequence). The ends lost 1 base at V and 5 bases at J; junction bases unmatched: 9. CDR3 amino acids: CATSRGSDRALYGYTF. DNA of the CDR3: TGTGCCACCAGCAGAGGCTCGGACAGGGCCCTATATGGCTACACCTTC.

The chain employs TRBV6-6 and TRBJ1-2, with TRBD1 as a possible D gene (5 bases). Germline V lookup: CDR1 MNHNY, CDR2 SVGAGI (reference sequence). The ends were cut back, 2 bases at V and 3 bases at J, with 16 bases in the middle. The CDR3 is 16 residues long. CDR3 region: CASSYPPPGGDYGYTF. The DNA of the CDR3 is TGTGCCAGCAGTTACCCCCCGCCAGGAGGGGACTATGGCTACACCTTC.